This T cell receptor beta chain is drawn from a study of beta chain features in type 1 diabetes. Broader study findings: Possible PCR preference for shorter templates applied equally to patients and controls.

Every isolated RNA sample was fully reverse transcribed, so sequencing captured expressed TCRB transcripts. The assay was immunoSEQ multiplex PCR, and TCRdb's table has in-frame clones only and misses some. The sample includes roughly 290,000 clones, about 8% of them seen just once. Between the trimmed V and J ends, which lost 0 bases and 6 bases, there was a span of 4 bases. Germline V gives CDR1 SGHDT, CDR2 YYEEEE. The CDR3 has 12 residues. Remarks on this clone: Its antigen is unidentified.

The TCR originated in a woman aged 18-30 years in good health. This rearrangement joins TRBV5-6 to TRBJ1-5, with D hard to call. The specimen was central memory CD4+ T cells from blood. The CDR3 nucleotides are TGTGCCAGCAGCTTGGGCATTCAGCCCCAGCATTTT. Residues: CASSLGIQPQHF.